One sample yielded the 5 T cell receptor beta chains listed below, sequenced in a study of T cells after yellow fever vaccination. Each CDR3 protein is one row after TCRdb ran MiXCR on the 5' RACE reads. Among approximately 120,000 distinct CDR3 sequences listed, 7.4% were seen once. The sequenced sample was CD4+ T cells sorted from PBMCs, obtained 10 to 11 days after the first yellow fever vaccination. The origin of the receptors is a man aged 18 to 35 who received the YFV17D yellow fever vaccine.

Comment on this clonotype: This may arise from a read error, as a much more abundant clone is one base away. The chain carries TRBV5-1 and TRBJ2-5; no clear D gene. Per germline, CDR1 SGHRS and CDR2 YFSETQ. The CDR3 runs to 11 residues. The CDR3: CANSFAETQYF. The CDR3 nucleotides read TGCGCCAACAGCTTTGCCGAGACCCAGTACTTC.

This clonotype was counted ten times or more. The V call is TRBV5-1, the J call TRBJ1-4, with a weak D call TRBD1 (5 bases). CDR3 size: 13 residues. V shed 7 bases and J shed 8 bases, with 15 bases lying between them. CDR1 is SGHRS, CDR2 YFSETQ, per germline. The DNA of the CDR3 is TGCGCCAGCCAGGTTGCTGGGGACGAAAAACTGTTTTTT. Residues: CASQVAGDEKLFF.

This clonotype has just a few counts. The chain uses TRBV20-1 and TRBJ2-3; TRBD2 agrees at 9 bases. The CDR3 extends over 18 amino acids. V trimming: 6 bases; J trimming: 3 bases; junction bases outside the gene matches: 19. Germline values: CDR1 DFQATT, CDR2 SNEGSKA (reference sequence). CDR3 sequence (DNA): TGCAGTGCCACCGGGACTAGCCCGGAGGGGTTCGGAACAGATACGCAGTATTTT. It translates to CSATGTSPEGFGTDTQYF.

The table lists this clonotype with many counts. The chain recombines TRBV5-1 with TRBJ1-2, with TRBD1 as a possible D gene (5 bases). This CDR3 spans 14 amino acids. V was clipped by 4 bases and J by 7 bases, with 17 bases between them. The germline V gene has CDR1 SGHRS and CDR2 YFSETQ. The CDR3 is CASSREAGYGGYTF. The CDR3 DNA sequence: TGCGCCAGCAGCCGAGAAGCAGGGTACGGTGGCTACACCTTC. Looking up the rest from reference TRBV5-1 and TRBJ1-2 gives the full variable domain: KAGVTQTPRYLIKTRGQQVTLSCSPISGHRSVSWYQQTPGQGLQFLFEYFSETQRNKGNFPGRFSGRQFSNSRSEMNVSTLELGDSALYLCASSREAGYGGYTFGSGTRLTVV.

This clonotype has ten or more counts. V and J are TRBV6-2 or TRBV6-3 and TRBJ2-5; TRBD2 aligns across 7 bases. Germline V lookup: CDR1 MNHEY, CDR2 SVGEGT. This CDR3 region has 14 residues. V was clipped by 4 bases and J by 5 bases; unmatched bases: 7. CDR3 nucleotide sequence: TGTGCCAGCAGTTGGGGCCAGGGAGGGGAGACCCAGTACTTC. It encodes CASSWGQGGETQYF.